Below are 6 T cell receptor beta chains sequenced from a single sample in a study of T cells in Graves' hyperthyroidism and ophthalmopathy. It was RNA transcripts that yielded the amplified TCR beta CDR3 regions. Primed by the HTBI set, a first-round RT-PCR was run on the TCR CDR3. TCRdb used MiXCR to reprocess the multiplex PCR reads, holding one entry per CDR3 protein. This table holds roughly 740,000 distinct CDR3 sequences, roughly 15% found once. The specimen sequenced was blood. The receptor source for this set is a man between 18 and 29 years old with Graves' hyperthyroidism.

This clonotype was recorded many times. This rearrangement joins TRBV12-3 or TRBV12-4 to TRBJ1-6, with D maybe TRBD1 (5 bases). Trimming left V 4 bases short and J 13 bases short, with 14 bases between. The CDR3 runs to 13 residues. This chain's CDR3 is CASSSALRGPLHF. As DNA, the CDR3 is TGTGCCAGCAGTTCTGCCCTACGGGGCCCCCTCCACTTT.

At least ten counts were recorded for this clonotype. The chain recombines TRBV30 with TRBJ2-7; D remains ambiguous. V shed 5 bases and J shed 7 bases, with 18 bases lying between them. The length of the CDR3 is 13 residues. Germline values: CDR1 GTSNPN, CDR2 SVGIG (reference sequence). CDR3 region: CAWSGLVPLEQYF. The CDR3 region has the DNA TGTGCCTGGTCCGGGCTGGTCCCACTTGAGCAGTACTTC.

This clonotype was detected ten times or more. The chain joins TRBV6-6 to TRBJ2-2; D unresolved. CDR3 length: 14 amino acids. V lost 0 bases and J lost 7, with 9 bases in between. The germline CDR1 and CDR2 sequences are MNHNY and SVGAGI (reference sequence). Here the CDR3 DNA reads TGTGCCAGCAGTTACTCACGGACCGGCGGGGAGCTGTTTTTT. Its translation: CASSYSRTGGELFF.

V is TRBV19 and J is TRBJ2-2; TRBD2 is a possible D gene (6 bases). Trimming left V 5 bases short and J 7 bases short, with 14 bases between. The germline V gene has CDR1 LNHDA and CDR2 SQIVND (reference sequence). The CDR3 covers 14 residues. CDR3 residues: CASSSSGRRGELFF. The CDR3, as DNA: TGTGCCAGTAGTTCCTCGGGGAGGCGCGGGGAGCTGTTTTTT.

The chain is built from TRBV6-1 and TRBJ1-1; D is unresolved. The germline CDR1 and CDR2 sequences are MNHNS and SASEGT. V was cut by 7 bases and J by 0 bases, with 12 bases left in between. CDR3 length: 14 residues. The CDR3 bases are TGTGCCAGCACCAGTCTTTTAATGAACACTGAAGCTTTCTTT. It specifies CASTSLLMNTEAFF.

The sample holds many counts of this clonotype. The chain links TRBV6-1 to TRBJ2-7; no firm D call. CDR1 is MNHNS and CDR2 is SASEGT in the germline V gene. The CDR3 sequence is 18 residues long. The V and J ends lost 8 bases and 0 bases respectively, with 26 bases between them. As DNA, the CDR3 is TGTGCCAGCGTTTACGCAGCAGTCCTCCTAACAGCCTCCTACGAGCAGTACTTC. It codes for CASVYAAVLLTASYEQYF.